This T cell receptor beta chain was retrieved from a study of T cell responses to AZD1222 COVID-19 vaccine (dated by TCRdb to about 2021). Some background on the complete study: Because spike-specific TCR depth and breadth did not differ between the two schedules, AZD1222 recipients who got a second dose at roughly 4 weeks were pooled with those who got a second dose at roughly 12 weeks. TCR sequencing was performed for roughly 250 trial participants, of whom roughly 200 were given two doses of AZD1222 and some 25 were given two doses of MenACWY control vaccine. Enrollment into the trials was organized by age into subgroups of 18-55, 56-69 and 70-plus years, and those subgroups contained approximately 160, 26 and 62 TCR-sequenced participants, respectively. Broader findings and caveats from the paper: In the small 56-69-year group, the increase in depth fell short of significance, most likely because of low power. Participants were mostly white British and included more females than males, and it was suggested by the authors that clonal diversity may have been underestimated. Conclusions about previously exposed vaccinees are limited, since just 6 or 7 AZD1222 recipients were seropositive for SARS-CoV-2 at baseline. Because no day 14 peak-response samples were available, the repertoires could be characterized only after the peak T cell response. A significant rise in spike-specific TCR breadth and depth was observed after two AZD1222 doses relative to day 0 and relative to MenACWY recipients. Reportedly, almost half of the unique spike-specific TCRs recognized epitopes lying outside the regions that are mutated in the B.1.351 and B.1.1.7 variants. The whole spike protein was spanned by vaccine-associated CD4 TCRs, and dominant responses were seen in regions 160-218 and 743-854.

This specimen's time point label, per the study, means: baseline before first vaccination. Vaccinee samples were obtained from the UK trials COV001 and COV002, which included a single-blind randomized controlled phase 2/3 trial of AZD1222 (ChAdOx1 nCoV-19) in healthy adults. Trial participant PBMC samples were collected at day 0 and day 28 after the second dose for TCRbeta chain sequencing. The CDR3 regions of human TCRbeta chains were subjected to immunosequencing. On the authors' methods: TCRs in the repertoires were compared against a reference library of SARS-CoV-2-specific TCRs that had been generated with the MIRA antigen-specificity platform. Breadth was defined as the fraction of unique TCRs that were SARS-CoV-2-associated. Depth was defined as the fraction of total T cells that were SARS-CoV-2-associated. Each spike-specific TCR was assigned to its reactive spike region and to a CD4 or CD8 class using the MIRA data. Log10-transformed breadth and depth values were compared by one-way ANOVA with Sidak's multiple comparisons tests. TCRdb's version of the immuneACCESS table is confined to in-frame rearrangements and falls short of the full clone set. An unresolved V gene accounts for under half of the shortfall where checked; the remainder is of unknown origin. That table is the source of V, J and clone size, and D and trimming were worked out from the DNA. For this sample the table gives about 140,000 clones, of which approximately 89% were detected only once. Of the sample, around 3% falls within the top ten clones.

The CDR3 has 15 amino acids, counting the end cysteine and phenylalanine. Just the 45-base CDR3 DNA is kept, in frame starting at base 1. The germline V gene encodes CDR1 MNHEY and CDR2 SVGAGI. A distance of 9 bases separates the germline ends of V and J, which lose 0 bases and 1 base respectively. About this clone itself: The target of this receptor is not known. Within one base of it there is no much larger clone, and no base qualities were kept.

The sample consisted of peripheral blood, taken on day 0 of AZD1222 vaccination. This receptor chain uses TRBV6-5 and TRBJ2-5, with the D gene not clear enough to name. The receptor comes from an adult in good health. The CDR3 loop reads CASSYSVTLQETQYF. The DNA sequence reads TGTGCCAGCAGTTACTCGGTCACCCTCCAAGAGACCCAGTACTTC.